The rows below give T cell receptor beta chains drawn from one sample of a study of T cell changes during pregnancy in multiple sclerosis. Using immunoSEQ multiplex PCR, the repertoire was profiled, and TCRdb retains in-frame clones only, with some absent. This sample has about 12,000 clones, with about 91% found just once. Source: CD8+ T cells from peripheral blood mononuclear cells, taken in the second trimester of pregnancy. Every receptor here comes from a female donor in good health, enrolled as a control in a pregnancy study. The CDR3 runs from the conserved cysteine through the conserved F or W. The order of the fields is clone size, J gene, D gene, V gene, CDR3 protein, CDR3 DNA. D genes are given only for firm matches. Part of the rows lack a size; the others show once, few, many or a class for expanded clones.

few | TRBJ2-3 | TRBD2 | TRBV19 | CASSMTSGSYDTQYF | TGTGCCAGTAGTATGACTAGCGGGAGTTACGATACGCAGTATTTT
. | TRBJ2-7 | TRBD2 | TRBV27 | CASTPTSFGYEQYF | TGTGCCAGCACTCCGACTAGCTTCGGTTACGAGCAGTACTTC
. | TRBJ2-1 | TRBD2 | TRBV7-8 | CASSLEPGLEAGEQFF | TGTGCCAGCAGCTTAGAACCGGGACTAGAAGCAGGTGAGCAGTTCTTC
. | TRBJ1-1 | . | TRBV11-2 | CASSLGIGATEAFF | TGTGCCAGCAGCTTAGGAATAGGGGCCACTGAAGCTTTCTTT
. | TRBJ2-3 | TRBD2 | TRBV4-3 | CASSQDAGGRAFTDTQYF | TGCGCCAGCAGCCAAGATGCGGGCGGGAGGGCCTTTACAGATACGCAGTATTTT
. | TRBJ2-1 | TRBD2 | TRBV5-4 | CASSGEGLGNEQFF | TGTGCCAGCAGCGGGGAGGGCCTCGGGAATGAGCAGTTCTTC
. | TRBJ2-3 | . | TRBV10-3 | CAIIRGEVVDTQYF | TGTGCCATCATTCGAGGGGAGGTCGTAGATACGCAGTATTTT
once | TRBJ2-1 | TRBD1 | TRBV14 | CASSQGQGAVNEQFF | TGTGCCAGCAGCCAGGGACAGGGGGCGGTGAATGAGCAGTTCTTC
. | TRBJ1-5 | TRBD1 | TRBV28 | CASSLETGVYQPQHF | TGTGCCAGCAGTTTAGAGACAGGGGTGTACCAGCCCCAGCATTTT
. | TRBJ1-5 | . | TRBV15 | CATSARGRASNQPQHF | TGTGCCACCAGCGCCCGGGGGAGGGCTAGCAATCAGCCCCAGCATTTT
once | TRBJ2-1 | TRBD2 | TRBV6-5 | CASSPTSGGAGEQFF | TGTGCCAGCAGCCCCACTAGCGGGGGGGCCGGAGAGCAGTTCTTC
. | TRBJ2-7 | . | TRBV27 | CASSLGSDREQYF | TGTGCCAGCAGTTTGGGGAGCGACCGGGAGCAGTACTTC
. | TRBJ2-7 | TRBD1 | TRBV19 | CASSGFGQGMYEQYF | TGTGCCAGTAGTGGGTTTGGACAGGGGATGTACGAGCAGTACTTC
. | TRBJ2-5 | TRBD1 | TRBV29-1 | CSVTRLKQGACETQYF | TGCAGCGTTACACGCCTAAAACAGGGGGCTTGCGAGACCCAGTACTTC
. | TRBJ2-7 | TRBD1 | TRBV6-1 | CASSGPGTESYEQYF | TGTGCCAGCAGTGGCCCCGGGACAGAATCCTACGAGCAGTACTTC
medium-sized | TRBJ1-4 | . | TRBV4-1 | CASSPGQGRREKLFF | TGCGCCAGCAGCCCCGGCCAGGGGCGGAGGGAAAAACTGTTTTTT
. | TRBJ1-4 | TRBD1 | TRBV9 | CASSPDLDRVGEKLFF | TGTGCCAGCAGCCCCGACCTTGACAGGGTGGGCGAAAAACTGTTTTTT
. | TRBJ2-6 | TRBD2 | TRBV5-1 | CASSPRGGSPQLSGANVLTF | TGCGCCAGCAGCCCTCGGGGGGGGTCTCCCCAGCTCTCTGGGGCCAACGTCCTGACTTTC
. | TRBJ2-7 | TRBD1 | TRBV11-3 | CASSLTRQGNYEQYF | TGTGCCAGCAGCCTAACGAGACAGGGGAACTACGAGCAGTACTTC
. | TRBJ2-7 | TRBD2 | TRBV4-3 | CASSQDGGGSYEQYF | TGCGCCAGCAGCCAAGATGGTGGCGGGAGCTACGAGCAGTACTTC
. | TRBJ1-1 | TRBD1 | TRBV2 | CASRTGTGFFTEAFF | TGTGCCAGCAGGACCGGGACAGGGTTTTTTACTGAAGCTTTCTTT
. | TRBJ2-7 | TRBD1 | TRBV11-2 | CASSLGTGGISSYEQYF | TGTGCCAGCAGCCTCGGGACAGGGGGCATTAGCTCCTACGAGCAGTACTTC
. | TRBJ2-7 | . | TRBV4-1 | CASSLLRGPLYEQYF | TGCGCCAGCAGCCTCCTCAGGGGCCCTCTCTACGAGCAGTACTTC
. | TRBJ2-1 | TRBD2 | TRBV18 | CASSPTTTSGYNEQFF | TGTGCCAGCTCACCAACAACGACTAGCGGGTACAATGAGCAGTTCTTC
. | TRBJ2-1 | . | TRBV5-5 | CASSLAEYEQFF | TGTGCCAGCAGCTTGGCCGAGTATGAGCAGTTCTTC
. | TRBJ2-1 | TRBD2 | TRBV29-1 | CSVLWGGTSGISYNEQFF | TGCAGCGTTTTGTGGGGGGGGACTAGCGGGATCTCCTACAATGAGCAGTTCTTC